The T cell receptor beta chain described here comes from a study of blood T cell repertoires in COVID-19. The overall study: Both acute and convalescent COVID-19 samples were obtained from the United States, Italy and Spain. Nucleic acid was either cDNA or gDNA, and it came from T cells, B-cell-depleted T cells, or PBMCs.

In the original processing: Estimates of nucleated cell counts were drawn from the amplification of reference gene primers. Only in-frame clones appear in the TCRdb table, and some are missing; sequencing was by immunoSEQ multiplex PCR. D and trimming were read from the DNA, whereas the V and J calls and clone size are those reported in that table. The profile covers 85,000 to 100,000 clones, with under 85% appearing a single time and approximately 24% taken by the ten largest. The CDR3 is 14 amino acids. The germline V gene encodes CDR1 MNHEY and CDR2 SVGAGI. Between the trimmed V and J ends, which lost 7 bases and 2 bases, there was a span of 9 bases.

The J gene is TRBJ2-6, the V gene TRBV6-5; D unclear. This TCR came from a human donor in a cohort sampled during active COVID-19. Sequencing was done on a sample of peripheral blood. This CDR3 is CASTESAGANVLTF. CDR3 nucleotide sequence: TGTGCCAGCACGGAGAGCGCTGGGGCCAACGTCCTGACTTTC.